The 17 T cell receptor beta chains reported below all come from one sample, sequenced in a study of T cell responses to AZD1222 COVID-19 vaccine. TCRdb keeps only in-frame clones here, not all; method: immunoSEQ multiplex PCR. Of approximately 150,000 clones detected, around 92% appear once; the ten largest clones hold 1.1% to 1.5%. Sequencing used peripheral blood, obtained on day 0 of AZD1222 vaccination. Receptors were obtained from an adult in good health.

This sequence joins TRBV28 and TRBJ1-1, with TRBD1 as a possible D gene (6 bases). Germline V lookup: CDR1 MDHEN, CDR2 SYDVKM. The CDR3 covers 17 residues. V was trimmed by 1 base and J by 2 bases, leaving 17 bases between them. This CDR3 is CASSLSGAVGLNTEAFF. The DNA of the CDR3 is TGTGCCAGCAGTTTATCGGGGGCTGTTGGGCTTAACACTGAAGCTTTCTTT.

This sequence joins TRBV6-6 and TRBJ2-7; 12 positions match TRBD2. Trimming took 7 bases from V and 1 from J; bases not matched to a gene: 8. This CDR3 has 16 amino acids. The germline CDR1 and CDR2 sequences are MNHNY and SVGAGI (reference sequence). CDR3 DNA: TGTGCCAGCAAAGGGCTAGCGGGGGGGCTTTCCTACGAGCAGTACTTC. This gives the protein CASKGLAGGLSYEQYF.

This chain links TRBV21-1 with TRBJ2-1; no DNA check was done on the table's D call, TRBD2. TRBV21-1 is listed as a pseudogene. The CDR3 is 14 residues long. CDR3 coding DNA: TGTGCCAGCGCGCCTACCCCCCCTTGCAATGAGCAGTTCTTC. This gives the protein CASAPTPPCNEQFF.

This rearrangement joins TRBV19 to TRBJ1-1; 10 nucleotides line up with TRBD1. V was pared by 4 bases and J by 6 bases, with 17 bases of the junction left unmatched. The CDR3 runs 18 residues. The V gene's germline CDR1 is LNHDA and CDR2 SQIVND (reference sequence). The chain's CDR3 is CASSKMGETRDRGAEAFF. CDR3 DNA sequence: TGTGCCAGTAGTAAAATGGGCGAAACCCGGGACAGGGGCGCTGAAGCTTTCTTT.

The CDR3 here is CATSRDQRGTPGTQYF. CDR3 coding DNA: TGTGCCACCAGCAGAGATCAGCGGGGGACCCCGGGGACCCAGTACTTC. This chain uses TRBV15 with TRBJ2-5, with 8 bases identical to TRBD2. V dropped 0 bases and J dropped 7; count of bases not matched to a gene: 10. CDR3 length: 16 residues. Looked up from germline, CDR1 is LNHNV and CDR2 is YYDKDF (reference sequence).

The chain uses TRBV28 and TRBJ1-2, with TRBD1 matching over 8 bases. The CDR3 sequence is 13 residues long. Germline V gives CDR1 MDHEN, CDR2 SYDVKM. J was trimmed by 4 bases and V by 9 bases; bases with no gene match: 7. The CDR3 bases are TGTGCCAGTTACGGGACAGGCTTCTATGGCTACACCTTC. Protein: CASYGTGFYGYTF.

This rearrangement joins TRBV11-2 to TRBJ1-2; 9 bases map to TRBD1. This CDR3 has 16 amino acids. In germline, CDR1 is SGHAT, CDR2 FQNNGV. V was pared by 6 bases and J by 1 base, with 9 bases of the junction left unmatched. CDR3 in amino acids: CASRPPGQGLNYGYTF. CDR3 nucleotide sequence: TGTGCCAGCAGACCTCCGGGACAGGGTCTTAACTATGGCTACACCTTC.

V and J are TRBV7-9 and TRBJ2-4; D gene uncertain. In germline, CDR1 is SEHNR, CDR2 FQNEAQ (reference sequence). Trimming removed 4 bases from V and 0 bases from J, with 16 bases in between. The CDR3 sequence is 17 residues long. CDR3 sequence (DNA): TGTGCCAGCAGCTCCACCCGGGTACCACTAGCCAAAAACATTCAGTACTTC. Its protein is CASSSTRVPLAKNIQYF.

This clone appeared a single time. V usage is TRBV2 and J usage is TRBJ2-5, with D unresolved. The CDR3 consists of 11 residues. V lost 6 bases, J lost 5 bases, and 7 bases lay in between. Germline lookup yields CDR1 SNHLY and CDR2 FYNNEI. In nucleotides, the CDR3 is TGTGCCAGCAGGCAGGCGGAGACCCAGTACTTC. It encodes CASRQAETQYF.

The chain employs TRBV7-9 and TRBJ1-6; 9 bases fit TRBD1. The CDR3 contains 15 residues. Losses at the gene ends were 1 base for V and 11 bases for J; bases not matched to a gene: 6. Germline V gene sequence: CDR1 SEHNR, CDR2 FQNEAQ (reference sequence). CDR3 residues: CASSLDPGQGTPLHF. The CDR3 bases are TGTGCCAGCAGCTTAGACCCGGGACAGGGAACACCCCTCCACTTT.

The chain couples TRBV27 to TRBJ1-4, with a weak D call TRBD1 (5 bases). V was cut by 6 bases and J by 0 bases, with 14 bases left in between. CDR1 is MNHEY and CDR2 is SMNVEV in the germline V gene (reference sequence). The CDR3 has 16 amino acids. The DNA of the CDR3 is TGTGCCAGCAGCCGCAGCCTAGGGGCAACTAATGAAAAACTGTTTTTT. Protein product: CASSRSLGATNEKLFF.

The V and J genes are TRBV18 and TRBJ2-1, with D tentatively TRBD1 (6 bases). The V end lost 1 base, the J end lost 3 bases, and 13 bases lay between the germline ends. The CDR3 has 16 residues. Germline loops: CDR1 KGHSH, CDR2 LQKENI. The CDR3 DNA reads as TGTGCCAGCTCACCACTACAGGGTAATATCTACAATGAGCAGTTCTTC. It translates to CASSPLQGNIYNEQFF.

The rearrangement uses TRBV6-5 and TRBJ1-2; TRBD1 matches at 10 bases. Germline CDR1 and CDR2: MNHEY and SVGAGI. V shed 10 bases, J shed 5 bases, and the junction held 10 bases outside the gene matches. The CDR3 is 14 residues long. In DNA form, the CDR3 reads TGTGCCACCGGGACAGGGGAGAGGGCGTATGGCTACACCTTC. Its protein product is CATGTGERAYGYTF.

The rearrangement links TRBV6-2 or TRBV6-3 to TRBJ2-3; 9 positions agree with TRBD2. V lost 6 bases to trimming and J lost 2 bases; unmatched junction nucleotides: 3. CDR1 MNHEY and CDR2 SVGEGT come from the germline V gene. The CDR3 totals 14 residues. The CDR3 region is CASSRLAATDTQYF. The CDR3, as DNA: TGTGCCAGCAGCCGACTAGCGGCCACAGATACGCAGTATTTT.

The CDR3, as DNA: TGTGCCAGCAGCCAGTGGGACAGCACAGATACGCAGTATTTT. It encodes CASSQWDSTDTQYF. V is TRBV3-1 (or the pseudogene TRBV3-2) and J is TRBJ2-3; D possibly uses TRBD1 or TRBD2 (5 bases each). The CDR3 extends over 14 amino acids. V lost 3 bases, J lost 0 bases, and 7 bases lay in between. The V gene's germline CDR1 is LGHDT and CDR2 YNNKEL (reference sequence).

The rearrangement uses TRBV30 and TRBJ1-2; D gene unclear. Germline V CDR1 and CDR2: GTSNPN, SVGIG (reference sequence). V was shortened by 6 bases and J by 5 bases, with 31 bases between the two germline ends. This CDR3 comprises 18 residues. The CDR3 sequence is CACPTRRVGLSTRYGYTF. The CDR3 region has the DNA TGTGCCTGTCCTACCCGGCGGGTCGGCCTAAGTACCCGTTATGGCTACACCTTC. Using reference TRBV30 and TRBJ1-2 for the parts outside the CDR3, the full variable domain is SQTIHQWPATLVQPVGSPLSLECTVEGTSNPNLYWYRQAAGRGLQLLFYSVGIGQISSEVPQNLSASRPQDRQFILSSKKLLLSDSGFYLCACPTRRVGLSTRYGYTFGSGTRLTVV.

The chain employs TRBV10-3 and TRBJ1-1; D ambiguous. Germline CDR1 and CDR2: ENHRY and SYGVKD. The CDR3 sequence is 13 residues long. V lost 11 bases, J lost 0 bases, and 13 bases lay in between. CDR3 protein: CAVQTNLNTEAFF. DNA for the CDR3: TGTGCCGTCCAGACGAACCTGAACACTGAAGCTTTCTTT.